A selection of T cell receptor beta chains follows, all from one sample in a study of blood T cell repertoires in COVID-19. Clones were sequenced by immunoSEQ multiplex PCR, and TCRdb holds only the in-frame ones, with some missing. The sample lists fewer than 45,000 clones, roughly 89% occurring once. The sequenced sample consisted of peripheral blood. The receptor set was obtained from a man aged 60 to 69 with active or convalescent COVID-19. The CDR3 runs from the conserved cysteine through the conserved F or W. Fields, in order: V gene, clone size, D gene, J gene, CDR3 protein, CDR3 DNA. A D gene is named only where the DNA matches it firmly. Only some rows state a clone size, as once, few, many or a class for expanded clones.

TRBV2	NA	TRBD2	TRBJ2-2	CASGSSGANTGELFF	TGTGCCAGCGGGTCTAGCGGGGCGAACACCGGGGAGCTGTTTTTT
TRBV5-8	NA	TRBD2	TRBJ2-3	CASSLALAGVADTQYF	TGTGCCAGCAGCTTGGCACTAGCGGGAGTCGCAGATACGCAGTATTTT
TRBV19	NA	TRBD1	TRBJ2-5	CASSPPGTGRETQYF	TGTGCCAGTAGTCCTCCCGGGACAGGACGAGAGACCCAGTACTTC
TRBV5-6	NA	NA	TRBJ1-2	CASSPHRVRGYTF	TGTGCCAGCAGCCCTCACAGGGTTCGCGGCTACACCTTC
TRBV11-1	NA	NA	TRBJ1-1	CASSLGAGDTEAFF	TGTGCCAGCAGCTTGGGGGCCGGGGACACTGAAGCTTTCTTT
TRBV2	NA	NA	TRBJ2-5	CASSESGNQETQYF	TGTGCCAGCAGTGAATCAGGAAACCAAGAGACCCAGTACTTC
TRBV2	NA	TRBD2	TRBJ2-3	CASSDSSGFNTDTQYF	TGTGCCAGCAGTGATTCTAGCGGGTTTAACACAGATACGCAGTATTTT
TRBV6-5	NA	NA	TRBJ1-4	CASRPGRGANEKLFF	TGTGCCAGCAGGCCCGGGCGGGGTGCTAATGAAAAACTGTTTTTT
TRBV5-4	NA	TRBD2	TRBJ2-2	CASRSLAGVSGELFF	TGTGCCAGCAGGTCACTAGCGGGAGTGTCCGGGGAGCTGTTTTTT
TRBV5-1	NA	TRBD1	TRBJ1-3	CASSLAGGTGNTIYF	TGCGCCAGCAGCTTGGCAGGGGGCACTGGAAACACCATATATTTT
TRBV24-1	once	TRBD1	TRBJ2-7	CATSDRGYGNEQYF	TGTGCCACCAGTGACAGGGGGTACGGAAACGAGCAGTACTTC
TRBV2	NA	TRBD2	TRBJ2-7	CASRSGAHEQYF	TGTGCCAGCAGGAGCGGGGCCCACGAGCAGTACTTC
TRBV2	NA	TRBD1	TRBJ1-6	CASSGTGGPPLHF	TGTGCCAGCAGTGGGACAGGGGGCCCACCCCTCCACTTT
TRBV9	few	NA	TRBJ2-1	CASSALSDEQFF	TGTGCCAGCAGCGCTCTGAGCGACGAGCAGTTCTTC
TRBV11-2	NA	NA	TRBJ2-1	CASSLGSGLDEQFF	TGTGCCAGCAGCTTAGGCTCGGGTCTGGATGAGCAGTTCTTC
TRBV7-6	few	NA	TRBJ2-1	CASSLEVGGPYNEQFF	TGTGCCAGCAGCTTAGAGGTGGGAGGTCCCTACAATGAGCAGTTCTTC
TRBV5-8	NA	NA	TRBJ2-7	CASSLADTYEQYF	TGTGCCAGCAGCTTGGCCGACACCTACGAGCAGTACTTC
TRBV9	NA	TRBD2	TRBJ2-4	CASSTSSGPGNIQYF	TGTGCCAGCAGCACCTCTAGCGGACCAGGAAACATTCAGTACTTC
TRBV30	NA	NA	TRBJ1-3	CAWSAGGNTIYF	TGTGCCTGGAGTGCAGGGGGAAACACCATATATTTT
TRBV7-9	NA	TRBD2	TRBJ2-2	CASSLTTSGRAGTRELFF	TGTGCCAGCAGCTTAACGACTAGCGGGAGGGCGGGGACCCGGGAGCTGTTTTTT
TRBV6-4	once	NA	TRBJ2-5	CASSVGETQYF	TGTGCCAGCAGTGTCGGGGAGACCCAGTACTTC
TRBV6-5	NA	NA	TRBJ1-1	CASSYSHNTEAFF	TGTGCCAGCAGTTACAGCCATAACACTGAAGCTTTCTTT
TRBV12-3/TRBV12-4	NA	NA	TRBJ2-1	CASSYRVEQFF	TGTGCCAGCAGTTACCGGGTTGAGCAGTTCTTC
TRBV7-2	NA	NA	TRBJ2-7	CASSFMVQNEQYF	TGTGCCAGCAGCTTTATGGTACAGAACGAGCAGTACTTC
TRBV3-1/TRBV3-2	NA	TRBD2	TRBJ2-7	CASSQDAVAGQQYF	TGTGCCAGCAGCCAAGATGCTGTAGCGGGGCAGCAGTACTTC